Shown below are 30 T cell receptor beta chains from a single sample sequenced in a study of blood T cell repertoires in COVID-19. The data were produced by immunoSEQ multiplex PCR, yet TCRdb's version contains in-frame clones alone and is incomplete. The sample lists 300,000 to 400,000 clones; about 87% were seen once. The sample taken for sequencing was peripheral blood. The receptors shown here come from a woman aged 25 to 39 with COVID-19, enrolled during active disease.

J is TRBJ2-7 and V is TRBV30, with TRBD1 identical over 8 bases. Germline values: CDR1 GTSNPN, CDR2 SVGIG (reference sequence). Losses at the gene ends were 2 bases for V and 7 bases for J; bases not matched to a gene: 7. This CDR3 has 13 amino acids. The CDR3 loop reads CAWSTPGDREQYF. CDR3 coding DNA: TGTGCCTGGAGTACGCCCGGGGACAGGGAGCAGTACTTC. Using reference TRBV30 and TRBJ2-7 for the parts outside the CDR3, the full variable domain is SQTIHQWPATLVQPVGSPLSLECTVEGTSNPNLYWYRQAAGRGLQLLFYSVGIGQISSEVPQNLSASRPQDRQFILSSKKLLLSDSGFYLCAWSTPGDREQYFGPGTRLTVT.

The chain joins TRBV11-3 to TRBJ1-2; D is perhaps TRBD1 (5 bases). There are 14 residues in the CDR3. The germline gives CDR1 SGHNT, CDR2 YENEEA. V lost 2 bases and J 2 bases, leaving 9 bases between the germline ends. The CDR3 loop reads CASSLTRGNYGYTF. CDR3 nucleotides: TGTGCCAGCAGCTTAACTCGGGGGAACTATGGCTACACCTTC.

The chain is built from TRBV27 and TRBJ2-1; the match to TRBD2 covers 7 bases. After removal of 5 bases from V and 9 bases from J, the junction contained 7 bases not matched to a gene. The CDR3 is made up of 13 amino acids. The germline V gene encodes CDR1 MNHEY and CDR2 SMNVEV (reference sequence). In DNA, the CDR3 is TGTGCCAGCAGTCCTACTAGCGTTCCTGAGCAGTTCTTC. Amino acids: CASSPTSVPEQFF.

This chain joins TRBV10-2 and TRBJ1-5; D unresolved. This CDR3 spans 13 amino acids. In germline, CDR1 is WSHSY, CDR2 SAAADI. Trimming took off 7 bases at V and 1 base at J, with 8 bases between the two ends. CDR3 protein: CASKPQSNQPQHF. CDR3 DNA: TGCGCCAGCAAACCTCAGAGCAATCAGCCCCAGCATTTT.

The chain employs TRBV3-1 (or the pseudogene TRBV3-2) and TRBJ2-4; D gene uncertain. V lost 0 bases to trimming and J lost 14 bases, with 11 bases between them. Germline V lookup: CDR1 LGHDT, CDR2 YNNKEL (reference sequence). The CDR3 consists of 12 residues. The CDR3, as DNA: TGTGCCAGCAGCCAAGAAGATAACACAAAGTACTTC. Translation gives CASSQEDNTKYF.

The genes are TRBV3-1 (or the pseudogene TRBV3-2) and TRBJ1-1; 8 bases are a match to TRBD1. Germline values: CDR1 LGHDT, CDR2 YNNKEL (reference sequence). The CDR3 has 11 amino acids. The V and J ends lost 3 bases and 10 bases, in that order; junction bases with no gene match: 1. The CDR3 reads CASSHTGGAFF. Here the CDR3 DNA reads TGTGCCAGCAGCCACACAGGGGGAGCTTTCTTT.

The gene calls are TRBV18 and TRBJ1-2, with D possibly TRBD1 on 5 matching bases. This CDR3 spans 17 amino acids. CDR1 is KGHSH and CDR2 is LQKENI in the germline V gene. The V end was cut by 0 bases, the J end by 4 bases, with 18 bases between. The CDR3: CASSPPGRTLGFYGYTF. CDR3 DNA sequence: TGTGCCAGCTCACCACCGGGGCGGACACTGGGCTTCTATGGCTACACCTTC.

The rearrangement joins TRBV19 to TRBJ2-3, with D uncertain. V was clipped by 1 base and J by 1 base, with 6 bases between them. The CDR3 has 14 amino acids. CDR1 is LNHDA, CDR2 SQIVND, per germline (reference sequence). CDR3 in DNA: TGTGCCAGTAGTATAGCGTTCGGCACAGATACGCAGTATTTT. Amino acid sequence: CASSIAFGTDTQYF.

The chain carries TRBV19 and TRBJ1-5; D unclear. The germline V and J ends were trimmed by 9 bases and 1 base, with 22 bases remaining between them. The CDR3 runs 17 residues. Germline loops: CDR1 LNHDA, CDR2 SQIVND (reference sequence). The CDR3 coding sequence is TGTGCCAGCCATTGGGATGCCCGGGGATGGAGCAATCAGCCCCAGCATTTT. As protein: CASHWDARGWSNQPQHF.

This chain joins TRBV7-2 and TRBJ1-6; 10 nucleotides match TRBD1. Per germline, CDR1 SGHTA and CDR2 FQGNSA. With 4 bases clipped from V and 7 bases from J, the junction kept 4 bases outside the gene matches. CDR3 length equals 15 residues. The CDR3 sequence is CASSWGTGANSPLHF. CDR3 nucleotide sequence: TGTGCCAGCAGCTGGGGGACAGGGGCAAATTCACCCCTCCACTTT.

V gene TRBV5-1 combines with J gene TRBJ2-1; no definite D call. The CDR3 contains 12 residues. Between the trimmed V and J ends, which lost 1 base and 4 bases, there was a span of 3 bases. Germline assignment: CDR1 SGHRS and CDR2 YFSETQ. CDR3 nucleotides: TGCGCCAGCAGCTTGTCGTACAATGAGCAGTTCTTC. Protein: CASSLSYNEQFF.

DNA of the CDR3: TGTGCCAGCAGGGGACAGGGAACAGATACGCAGTATTTT. Translated, it gives CASRGQGTDTQYF. V usage is TRBV7-9 and J usage is TRBJ2-3; 9 bases line up with TRBD1. The V and J ends lost 6 bases and 3 bases, in that order; junction bases with no gene match: 1. Germline V gene lookup returns CDR1 SEHNR and CDR2 FQNEAQ (reference sequence). The CDR3 runs to 13 residues.

This clone showed up just once. The chain links TRBV28 to TRBJ2-2; 12 nucleotides align to TRBD2. CDR3 length: 13 residues. V lost 7 bases, J lost 7 bases, and 1 base stayed unmatched. Germline CDR1 reads MDHEN; CDR2 reads SYDVKM. CDR3 in amino acids: CASTSGGVGELFF. CDR3 nucleotide sequence: TGTGCCAGCACTAGCGGGGGGGTCGGGGAGCTGTTTTTT.

J is TRBJ1-3 and V is TRBV4-1; 7 bases line up with TRBD1. Germline V gene sequence: CDR1 MGHRA, CDR2 YSYEKL. V lost 4 bases, J lost 2 bases, and 2 bases stayed unmatched. The CDR3 spans 14 residues. As DNA, the CDR3 is TGCGCCAGCAGCCCGCAGGGGGCTGGAAACACCATATATTTT. The encoded protein is CASSPQGAGNTIYF.

This chain joins TRBV7-3 and TRBJ2-2; 8 bases match TRBD1. This CDR3 comprises 17 residues. V lost 5 bases, J lost 6 bases, and 14 bases stayed unmatched. Germline CDR1 reads SGHTA; CDR2 reads FQGTGA. For the CDR3, the DNA is TGTGCCAGCAGCCAAAATGCAGGGGGCGGAAAGTCCGGGGAGCTGTTTTTT. Amino acid sequence: CASSQNAGGGKSGELFF.

The chain uses TRBV6-5 and TRBJ1-1, with 7 positions matching TRBD1. The CDR3 spans 13 residues. Germline assignment: CDR1 MNHEY and CDR2 SVGAGI. V shed 10 bases and J 3 bases; nucleotides not matched to a gene: 8. The CDR3 DNA reads TGTGCCACCTACAGGGGTTGGGACACTGAAGCTTTCTTT. Translating gives CATYRGWDTEAFF.

The rearrangement links TRBV10-1 to TRBJ1-2; a possible D gene is TRBD1 (5 bases). V dropped 5 bases and J dropped 2 bases, with 9 bases sitting between them. CDR1 WNHNN and CDR2 SYGVQD come from the germline V gene (reference sequence). The CDR3 consists of 13 residues. CDR3 amino acids: CASSPDRNYGYTF. CDR3 coding DNA: TGCGCCAGCAGTCCTGACAGAAACTATGGCTACACCTTC.

This chain links TRBV4-1 with TRBJ2-1; 12 bases match TRBD2. J was trimmed by 9 bases and V by 4 bases; bases with no gene match: 7. Germline loops: CDR1 MGHRA, CDR2 YSYEKL. The CDR3 contains 15 residues. The CDR3 reads CASSPRTSGVAEQFF. CDR3 nucleotides: TGCGCCAGCAGCCCTCGGACTAGCGGGGTTGCTGAGCAGTTCTTC.

This clone was counted a few times. V and J are TRBV11-2 and TRBJ2-3; D is uncertain. The CDR3 has 15 amino acids. CDR1 SGHAT and CDR2 FQNNGV come from the germline V gene. With 8 bases removed from V and 0 bases from J, the gap between germline ends came to 15 bases. This CDR3 reads CASRYDSTSTDTQYF. CDR3 coding DNA: TGTGCCAGCCGATATGACTCTACTAGCACAGATACGCAGTATTTT.

This chain's CDR3 is CASSLEFVAGELFF. The CDR3 DNA sequence: TGCGCCAGCAGCCTCGAGTTTGTAGCCGGGGAGCTGTTTTTT. The chain couples TRBV4-1 to TRBJ2-2; no firm D call. V dropped 4 bases and J dropped 6 bases, with 12 bases sitting between them. This CDR3 contains 14 residues. Germline V gene data show CDR1 as MGHRA and CDR2 as YSYEKL.

The V gene is TRBV6-6, the J gene TRBJ1-5, with D possibly matching TRBD1 (5 bases). V lost 3 bases to trimming and J lost 1 base, with 10 bases between them. CDR1 is MNHNY, CDR2 SVGAGI, per germline (reference sequence). The CDR3 is 15 amino acids. For the CDR3, the DNA is TGTGCCAGCAGTTATCAGGGACTGAGCAATCAGCCCCAGCATTTT. Translation: CASSYQGLSNQPQHF.

CDR3 in DNA: TGCGCCAGCAGCTTGGCCCTACCCCCGGGGGAGCAGTACTTC. This encodes CASSLALPPGEQYF. This chain connects TRBV5-1 to TRBJ2-7; D may be TRBD2 (5 bases). CDR1 is SGHRS, CDR2 YFSETQ, per germline. This CDR3 region has 14 residues. The germline V and J ends were trimmed by 0 bases and 7 bases, with 14 bases remaining between them.

CDR3 nucleotides: TGCGCCAGCAGCTTGGTGAGGGAGGAAGCTTTCTTT. Translating gives CASSLVREEAFF. J is TRBJ1-1 and V is TRBV5-1; no firm D call. Per the germline V gene, CDR1 is SGHRS and CDR2 is YFSETQ. The CDR3 length is 12 residues. V shed 0 bases and J shed 8 bases, with 8 bases lying between them.

This clone has a handful of counts. V and J are TRBV5-6 and TRBJ1-2; D perhaps matches TRBD1 (5 bases). The CDR3 sequence is 17 residues long. Germline V gene sequence: CDR1 SGHDT, CDR2 YYEEEE. Trimming removed 4 bases from V and 4 bases from J, with 23 bases in between. The CDR3 DNA is TGTGCCAGCAGCCCCCGCGTGGGGCCGAATTCGGGCTATGGCTACACCTTC. Encoded protein: CASSPRVGPNSGYGYTF.

This sequence joins TRBV7-6 and TRBJ1-3; D perhaps matches TRBD1 (6 bases). The length of the CDR3 is 14 residues. V was cut by 1 base and J by 2 bases, with 6 bases left in between. CDR1 and CDR2 (germline): SGHVS, FNYEAQ. CDR3 loop: CASSLDRAGNTIYF. In DNA, the CDR3 is TGTGCCAGCAGCTTAGACAGGGCTGGAAACACCATATATTTT.

The V and J genes are TRBV5-5 and TRBJ1-4; D unresolved. Germline lookup yields CDR1 SGHKS and CDR2 YYEKEE (reference sequence). The CDR3 sequence is 18 residues long. Trimming pared 2 bases from V and 4 bases from J, leaving 21 bases between. The DNA of the CDR3 is TGTGCCAGCAGCTTCCGGCCTCGGGGTATTACGGGTAATGAAAAACTGTTTTTT. It codes for CASSFRPRGITGNEKLFF.

This clone has just a few counts. The chain combines TRBV5-1 with TRBJ1-6, with D maybe TRBD1 (5 bases). Trimming removed 0 bases at V and 5 bases at J, with 12 bases between. The germline V gene encodes CDR1 SGHRS and CDR2 YFSETQ. The CDR3 has 16 amino acids. The chain's CDR3 is CASSLDPGGNNSPLHF. The CDR3 coding sequence is TGCGCCAGCAGCTTGGATCCCGGGGGGAATAATTCACCCCTCCACTTT.

The table lists this clone with a count of one. The V gene is TRBV12-3 or TRBV12-4, the J gene TRBJ1-3, with 9 positions matching TRBD1. This CDR3 is built from 13 residues. The junction had 5 bases not matched to a gene; V was cut back by 6 bases and J by 8 bases. The CDR3 loop reads CASRDRGLDTIYF. The CDR3, as DNA: TGTGCCAGCAGGGACAGGGGTTTGGACACCATATATTTT.

This chain uses TRBV11-2 with TRBJ2-7; no clear D gene. This CDR3 comprises 12 residues. V was clipped by 3 bases and J by 3 bases, with 6 bases between them. Per germline, CDR1 SGHAT and CDR2 FQNNGV. The CDR3 nucleotides read TGTGCCAGCAGCTTTTCTGTCTACGAGCAGTACTTC. This encodes CASSFSVYEQYF.

The gene calls are TRBV4-2 and TRBJ1-5; the match to TRBD1 covers 10 bases. Germline CDR1 LGHNA, CDR2 YNFKEQ. The CDR3 contains 16 residues. Trimming took 2 bases from V and 4 from J; bases not matched to a gene: 5. As DNA, the CDR3 is TGTGCCAGCAGCCAAACCGGGACAGGGGATAATCAGCCCCAGCATTTT. Translating it yields CASSQTGTGDNQPQHF.